The present T cell receptor (beta chain) was sequenced within a study of blood T cell repertoires in COVID-19. Whole-study context: COVID-19 samples collected from the United States, Italy and Spain covered acute and convalescent phases. Sample material is recorded as cDNA or gDNA derived from T cells, B-cell-depleted T cells, or PBMCs.

Per germline, CDR1 KGHSH and CDR2 LQKENI. V was cut by 2 bases and J by 3 bases, with 8 bases left in between. This CDR3 is built from 13 residues. In the authors' methods: Cell counts per sample came from amplifying reference gene primers. Using immunoSEQ multiplex PCR, the repertoire was profiled, and TCRdb retains in-frame clones only, with some absent. Clone size and V and J calls were adopted from that table, with D and trimming inferred from the DNA. Of 20,000 to 25,000 clones listed, 80% to 85% are singletons. This receptor was obtained from a man aged 65 to 79 with acute or convalescent COVID-19. Sequencing used peripheral blood. V and J are TRBV18 and TRBJ2-7, with D possibly being TRBD1 (5 bases). The DNA for the CDR3 is TGTGCCAGCTCACCAAGGCAGGGCTACGAGCAGTACTTC. It encodes CASSPRQGYEQYF.